This TCR beta chain was profiled in a study of cytomegalovirus exposure and HLA in healthy donors. Whole-study context: Ancestry clustering placed 70% to 90% of 300 to 400 genotyped donors in the Caucasian-associated cluster.

Use of 60 Vbeta and 13 Jbeta primers characterized the PCR. This table comes from immunoSEQ multiplex PCR, and its TCRdb copy is limited to in-frame clones, with some not included. The profile shows 130,000 or so clones, approximately 82% of them singletons. Specimen: PBMCs. The clonotype was recovered from a man in his forties or fifties in good health and CMV-seronegative.

In nucleotides, the CDR3 is TGTGCCAGTAGTATCTCCAGGGTTGACACTGAAGCTTTCTTT. Protein sequence: CASSISRVDTEAFF. The chain couples TRBV19 to TRBJ1-1, with a possible D match to TRBD1 (5 bases). CDR1 and CDR2 from the germline V gene are LNHDA and SQIVND (reference sequence). The CDR3 is 14 amino acids. V lost 3 bases, J lost 3 bases, and 11 bases lay in between. The full variable domain, in which reference TRBV19 and TRBJ1-1 provide the parts outside the CDR3, is DGGITQSPKYLFRKEGQNVTLSCEQNLNHDAMYWYRQDPGQGLRLIYYSQIVNDFQKGDIAEGYSVSREKKESFPLTVTSAQKNPTAFYLCASSISRVDTEAFFGQGTRLTVV.